This is a list of T cell receptor beta chains from one sample in a study of blood T cell repertoires in COVID-19. Sequencing used immunoSEQ multiplex PCR; TCRdb keeps in-frame clones, though not all of them. The table has 150,000 to 200,000 clones, roughly 83% seen once. Sequencing was carried out using PBMCs or T cells enriched from blood (not recorded which). The receptors were gathered from a woman in her 30s who had recovered from COVID-19. Each CDR3 is given with its conserved first and last residue. The order of the fields is V gene, clone size, D gene, J gene, CDR3 protein, CDR3 DNA. D genes are given only for firm matches. Not all rows give a size; the values are once, few, many and, for expanded clones, a class.

TRBV28	few	.	TRBJ1-1	CASSLWGRVAFF	TGTGCCAGCAGTTTGTGGGGGCGCGTAGCTTTCTTT
TRBV5-1	.	.	TRBJ1-2	CASSLGLTSLQRGYTF	TGCGCCAGCAGCTTGGGACTGACCTCTTTACAGCGGGGCTACACCTTC
TRBV9	once	.	TRBJ2-5	CASSDLVGGETQYF	TGTGCCAGCAGCGATCTAGTGGGGGGAGAGACCCAGTACTTC
TRBV15	.	.	TRBJ2-7	CATSRDRQEVYEQYF	TGTGCCACCAGCAGGGATAGACAGGAGGTCTACGAGCAGTACTTC
TRBV4-1	.	TRBD2	TRBJ2-3	CASSLGAGGSDTQYF	TGCGCCAGCAGCCTAGGAGCGGGAGGGTCAGATACGCAGTATTTT
TRBV28	.	.	TRBJ2-5	CASRGGHGGYQETQYF	TGTGCCAGCAGGGGGGGGCACGGCGGGTACCAAGAGACCCAGTACTTC
TRBV6-4	.	TRBD1	TRBJ1-2	CASRPRDRDVYGYTF	TGTGCCAGCCGCCCCCGAGACAGGGACGTCTATGGCTACACCTTC
TRBV10-1	.	.	TRBJ2-5	CASSGSGEWETQYF	TGCGCCAGCAGTGGGTCGGGAGAGTGGGAGACCCAGTACTTC
TRBV27	.	.	TRBJ2-1	CASSSRENNEQFF	TGTGCCAGCAGTTCGAGGGAGAACAATGAGCAGTTCTTC
TRBV28	.	.	TRBJ1-1	CASSLSGRLTEAFF	TGTGCCAGCAGTTTATCGGGGAGGTTAACTGAAGCTTTCTTT
TRBV30	.	TRBD1	TRBJ1-3	CAWKQGASGNTIYF	TGTGCCTGGAAGCAGGGGGCTTCTGGAAACACCATATATTTT
TRBV11-1	few	TRBD1	TRBJ1-5	CASSRDRAQPQHF	TGTGCCAGCAGCCGGGACAGGGCTCAGCCCCAGCATTTT
TRBV29-1	few	TRBD2	TRBJ2-2	CSVGVAGANTGELFF	TGCAGCGTTGGGGTAGCGGGGGCGAACACCGGGGAGCTGTTTTTT
TRBV5-4	.	.	TRBJ2-5	CASTLGAPGDQETQYF	TGTGCCAGCACCCTGGGAGCACCAGGGGACCAAGAGACCCAGTACTTC
TRBV5-1	.	.	TRBJ1-1	CASSLPAAKNTEAFF	TGCGCCAGCAGCTTGCCGGCGGCCAAGAACACTGAAGCTTTCTTT
TRBV5-3	.	.	TRBJ2-3	CARSLEGREPTDTQYF	TGTGCCAGAAGCTTGGAGGGGCGGGAACCCACAGATACGCAGTATTTT